The entry that follows covers one T cell receptor beta chain sequence. This record belongs to a study of T cells in Graves' hyperthyroidism and ophthalmopathy. What was amplified from RNA transcripts were TCR beta CDR3 regions. HTBI primers were the set used in a first-round RT-PCR of the TCR CDR3. TCRdb redid the calling of the multiplex PCR reads with MiXCR, one entry per CDR3 protein. The sample yields 300,000 to 350,000 distinct CDR3 sequences, 21% seen once. Clinicians diagnosed patients from clinical symptoms, serum thyroxine and TRAb, thyroid ultrasound and orbital computed tomography. This clonotype originated in a woman in her forties or fifties with Graves' hyperthyroidism. Sequencing was performed on blood.

This chain's CDR3 is CASTTTGTGNTIYF. DNA of the CDR3: TGTGCCAGCACCACGACAGGGACTGGAAACACCATATATTTT. The chain links TRBV2 to TRBJ1-3; 7 bases line up with TRBD1. The V gene end was trimmed by 7 bases and the J gene end by 2 bases; junction bases not matched to a gene: 5. The CDR3 is 14 amino acids. Germline V lookup: CDR1 SNHLY, CDR2 FYNNEI.